Sequencing of this T cell receptor (beta chain) was carried out in a study of technical replicates of blood from several donors (dated by TCRdb to the late 2010s). Its CDR3 holds 11 amino acids, cysteine through phenylalanine. The kept DNA is CDR3 alone, 33 bases in frame from the first base. CDR1 and CDR2 are read off the germline V gene as SGHDT and YYEEEE. The germline V end is reduced by 4 bases and the J end by 6 bases; junction bases left unmatched: 1. Libraries were built with the immunoSEQ multiplex PCR assay. Imported from immuneACCESS, the table was reduced by TCRdb to in-frame sequences with V and J called. These copies leave out some clones; in studies compared against another copy, an unresolved V gene accounts for under half, and the cause of the remainder is not known. This sample holds tens of thousands of clones; over 80% were observed only once. In total, the top ten clones hold roughly 0.27% of the sample.

Details on this clone: Its recognized antigen is unknown. Base qualities are not provided; no much larger clone lies one nucleotide away.

The specimen sequenced was T cells isolated from PBMCs. The receptor was isolated from a human donor in good health. The chain employs TRBV5-6 and TRBJ2-7; 7 bases in the middle match TRBD2. The CDR3 region reads CASSGGGEQYF. The nucleotides read TGTGCCAGCAGCGGCGGGGGCGAGCAGTACTTC.